Given below is one T cell receptor beta chain in context. Its antigen remains unknown. TCRdb's table, derived via immunoSEQ multiplex PCR, lists solely in-frame clones and lacks some. This sample has about 87,000 clones, with around nine tenths found just once. The ends were cut back, 0 bases at V and 8 bases at J, with 12 bases in the middle. The CDR3 is 15 residues long. Germline-derived CDR1 and CDR2 are SGHRS and YFSETQ. The data belong to a study of radiotherapy plus CTLA-4 blockade in lung cancer. At the level of the study: Patients showed objective responses in about 20% of cases and disease control in under 35%.

Study findings and constraints: Expansion of tumor-derived TCR clones was observed in blood after radiotherapy plus ipilimumab. Reportedly, early blood T cell clone dynamics best predicted response, with interferon-beta.

People whose metastatic non-small-cell lung cancer was chemo-refractory got focal radiation along with CTLA-4 blockade by ipilimumab. Sequencing was performed on peripheral blood, taken from a patient treated with radiotherapy plus ipilimumab. This sequence was found in a human donor with non-small cell lung cancer that progressed on radiotherapy plus ipilimumab. This chain joins TRBV5-1 and TRBJ1-6; D is ambiguous. For the CDR3, the DNA is TGCGCCAGCAGCTTGGCCGGGCCGTTGGATTCACCCCTCCACTTT. This encodes CASSLAGPLDSPLHF. The whole variable domain, remainder taken from reference TRBV5-1 and TRBJ1-6, is KAGVTQTPRYLIKTRGQQVTLSCSPISGHRSVSWYQQTPGQGLQFLFEYFSETQRNKGNFPGRFSGRQFSNSRSEMNVSTLELGDSALYLCASSLAGPLDSPLHFGNGTRLTVT.